A selection of T cell receptor beta chains follows, all from one sample in a study of blood T cell repertoires in COVID-19. TCRdb's copy holds only in-frame clones and misses some; the assay was immunoSEQ multiplex PCR. The sample lists about 160,000 clones; under 95% were seen once. The sample taken for sequencing was peripheral blood. The receptors shown here come from a man aged 60-69 years with active or convalescent COVID-19. Each CDR3 is given with its conserved first and last residue. D genes are given only for firm matches. Clone sizes are given selectively: once, few, many, or a class where the clone is expanded.

TRBD1,TRBV6-5,.,TRBJ1-1,TGTGCCAGCACCGACAGGGTTACTGAAGCTTTCTTT,CASTDRVTEAFF
.,TRBV5-5,.,TRBJ2-5,TGTGCCAGCAGCTTGAAGGCACCTGGAGGGACCCAGTACTTC,CASSLKAPGGTQYF
.,TRBV6-6,.,TRBJ2-7,TGTGCCAGCACGGCAGGTTTCTCCTACGAGCAGTACTTC,CASTAGFSYEQYF
TRBD2,TRBV6-5,.,TRBJ2-1,TGTGCCAGCAGTCCCACAAGCGGGAGCTACAATGAGCAGTTCTTC,CASSPTSGSYNEQFF
TRBD2,TRBV4-2,.,TRBJ2-7,TGTGCCAGCAGCCAAGACGCTAGCGGGACAAGAGAGCAGTACTTC,CASSQDASGTREQYF
.,TRBV19,.,TRBJ1-5,TGTGCCAGTAGTATGGGCCTCCAAGGCGTATATAGCAATCAGCCCCAGCATTTT,CASSMGLQGVYSNQPQHF
.,TRBV5-1,.,TRBJ2-3,TGCGCCAGCAGCTTGGCACTTTTCACAGATACGCAGTATTTT,CASSLALFTDTQYF
.,TRBV5-6,few,TRBJ1-2,TGTGCCAGCAGCAAGCGGGGGACCTACTATGGCTACACCTTC,CASSKRGTYYGYTF
TRBD1,TRBV12-3/TRBV12-4,.,TRBJ1-1,TGTGCCAGCAGTCAGGGGGCTGGTGAAGCTTTCTTT,CASSQGAGEAFF
.,TRBV7-6,.,TRBJ1-1,TGTGCCAGCAGCCTAAAAGTCGGAACAGGTGGCACTGAAGCTTTCTTT,CASSLKVGTGGTEAFF
TRBD1,TRBV27,.,TRBJ2-7,TGTGCCAGCACCTTTGGAGGGACAGGGGTATATGAGCAGTACTTC,CASTFGGTGVYEQYF
.,TRBV3-1/TRBV3-2,.,TRBJ2-2,TGTGCCAGCAGCCAAGGTCAGGGATACACCGGGGAGCTGTTTTTT,CASSQGQGYTGELFF
.,TRBV5-1,.,TRBJ2-2,TGCGCCAGCAGCTTAGGGACAATGAACACCGGGGAGCTGTTTTTT,CASSLGTMNTGELFF
TRBD2,TRBV28,.,TRBJ2-5,TGTGCCAGCAAGACCGGGGAGCTAGCGGTGGTAGAGACCCAGTACTTC,CASKTGELAVVETQYF
.,TRBV19,.,TRBJ1-2,TGTGCCAGTAGTGCCGGGACACTCACCAACTATGGCTACACCTTC,CASSAGTLTNYGYTF
.,TRBV10-1,.,TRBJ2-5,TGCGCCAGCAGTGACCAGATACAAGAGACCCAGTACTTC,CASSDQIQETQYF
TRBD2,TRBV28,.,TRBJ2-7,TGTGCCAGCAGTCCCAGCGGGAGGAGTGTCGAGCAGTACTTC,CASSPSGRSVEQYF
TRBD1,TRBV5-1,.,TRBJ2-1,TGCGCCAGCAGCATATCGACAGGGGGCAATGAGCAGTTCTTC,CASSISTGGNEQFF
TRBD1,TRBV9,.,TRBJ1-1,TGTGCCAGCAGCCCCGGGACAGGGAGGCGGGCTTTCTTT,CASSPGTGRRAFF
TRBD1,TRBV12-3/TRBV12-4,.,TRBJ1-1,TGTGCCAGCAGTTTAGGAGAGGACAGGGTGGGTTTCTTT,CASSLGEDRVGFF
.,TRBV5-4,.,TRBJ2-1,TGTGCCAGCAGCTTGATTTCTCTGAGCTCCTACAATGAGCAGTTCTTC,CASSLISLSSYNEQFF
.,TRBV10-2,.,TRBJ1-2,TGCGCCAGCAGTGAGTCAGGGGTTTGGGGCTACACCTTC,CASSESGVWGYTF
TRBD2,TRBV5-6,few,TRBJ2-5,TGTGCCAGCAGCTTCGGGGGGTTACGAGAGACCCAGTACTTC,CASSFGGLRETQYF
TRBD2,TRBV6-1,.,TRBJ2-1,TGTGCCAGCAGTAAAGGGACTAGCGGGAGTATGGATGAGCAGTTCTTC,CASSKGTSGSMDEQFF
TRBD1,TRBV29-1,.,TRBJ1-2,TGCAGCGTTCCGGACAGGGGGAACTATGGCTACACCTTC,CSVPDRGNYGYTF
.,TRBV5-1,.,TRBJ1-6,TGCGCCAGCAGCTTGGGGACAGATAATTCACCCCTCCACTTT,CASSLGTDNSPLHF
.,TRBV28,.,TRBJ1-2,TGTGCCAGCAGGAGCCCAAACTATGGCTACACCTTC,CASRSPNYGYTF
TRBD1,TRBV9,.,TRBJ1-1,TGTGCCAGCAGCGCACAGGGGACTGAAGCTTTCTTT,CASSAQGTEAFF
.,TRBV15,once,TRBJ2-1,TGTGCCACCAGCAGAGATCCCAACAGACCTATTAGTGAGCAGTTCTTC,CATSRDPNRPISEQFF
.,TRBV7-6,.,TRBJ2-7,TGTGCCAGCAGCTTAGCGGGTGGAGTTGTCTACGAGCAGTACTTC,CASSLAGGVVYEQYF
.,TRBV9,.,TRBJ2-3,TGTGCCAGCAGCGTAGACGGAGATACGCAGTATTTT,CASSVDGDTQYF
.,TRBV20-1,.,TRBJ2-7,TGCAGTGCTAGTAAGGAGTACGAGCAGTACTTC,CSASKEYEQYF
.,TRBV11-2,.,TRBJ1-1,TGTGCCAGCAGCCAAGACACCACCTGGATCTCTGAAGCTTTCTTT,CASSQDTTWISEAFF
TRBD2,TRBV20-1,once,TRBJ2-7,TGCAGTGCTAGTCATAGCGGGATAACCTACGAGCAGTACTTC,CSASHSGITYEQYF
.,TRBV6-1,.,TRBJ2-7,TGTGCCAGCAGTGAAGCTGACGGGAGCTCCTACGAGCAGTACTTC,CASSEADGSSYEQYF
TRBD2,TRBV10-3,.,TRBJ2-2,TGTGCCATCCCCTTAACTAGCGGGGGGTCATCGAACACCGGGGAGCTGTTTTTT,CAIPLTSGGSSNTGELFF
TRBD2,TRBV18,.,TRBJ2-1,TGTGCCAGCTCACCAGGGAGGGAGGGTGAGCAGTTCTTC,CASSPGREGEQFF
.,TRBV7-9,.,TRBJ1-2,TGTGCCAGCAGCCCCCCCTCTAACTATGGCTACACCTTC,CASSPPSNYGYTF
.,TRBV6-1,.,TRBJ1-5,TGTGCCAGCAGTGAAGCCAGGGGCAATCAGCCCCAGCATTTT,CASSEARGNQPQHF
.,TRBV3-1/TRBV3-2,once,TRBJ1-3,TGTGCCAGCAGCCAAGCGACAGGTGCTCTCTCTGGAAACACCATATATTTT,CASSQATGALSGNTIYF
TRBD1,TRBV6-2/TRBV6-3,.,TRBJ1-2,TGTGCCAGCAGTTATGGGAACAGGGGGCTCTATGGCTACACCTTC,CASSYGNRGLYGYTF
.,TRBV2,.,TRBJ1-1,TGTGCCAGCATTTTTGACATGAACACTGAAGCTTTCTTT,CASIFDMNTEAFF
TRBD1,TRBV6-5,.,TRBJ2-7,TGTGCCAGCAGTTTCGTTGGGACAGGCCTGAGGTACGAGCAGTACTTC,CASSFVGTGLRYEQYF
.,TRBV20-1,.,TRBJ1-2,TGCAGTGCTAGTTTGGAGGAGGGGGGCTACACCTTC,CSASLEEGGYTF
.,TRBV19,.,TRBJ2-7,TGTGCCAGTAGTGCCGGGGGAGACTACGAGCAGTACTTC,CASSAGGDYEQYF
.,TRBV10-3,.,TRBJ1-2,TGTGCCATCAGTGAGTCTAACATCGGGTACACCTTC,CAISESNIGYTF
.,TRBV28,.,TRBJ1-5,TGTGCCAGTAAAACCGGACAGACAAATCAGCCCCAGCATTTT,CASKTGQTNQPQHF
.,TRBV19,.,TRBJ1-2,TGTGCCAGTAGTATTAATTCGGACAGATTGACCCTCTATGGCTACACCTTC,CASSINSDRLTLYGYTF
.,TRBV7-6,.,TRBJ2-1,TGTGCCAGCATGGCAGGCTTGGGCTCCTACAATGAGCAGTTCTTC,CASMAGLGSYNEQFF
TRBD2,TRBV10-2,.,TRBJ2-1,TGCGCCAGCAGATCCACTAGCGGGGGGTACAATGAGCAGTTCTTC,CASRSTSGGYNEQFF
TRBD2,TRBV5-8,.,TRBJ2-5,TGTGCCAGCAGCCACCCCCCCGCGGGGGTCCAAGAGACCCAGTACTTC,CASSHPPAGVQETQYF
.,TRBV7-8,once,TRBJ1-3,TGTGCCAGCAGCCCCCGGACAGTCCTCTCTGGAAACACCATATATTTT,CASSPRTVLSGNTIYF
TRBD2,TRBV7-6,.,TRBJ2-3,TGTGCCAGCAGCTTAGGCCCCTCCAGCGGGAGTAGGGATACGCAGTATTTT,CASSLGPSSGSRDTQYF